Below are 25 T cell receptor beta chains sequenced from a single sample in a study of human T cells and chemical hapten exposure. As for time point: patch test 1, 2 weeks after DPC sensitization. Treatment indicated: therapeutic diphenylcyclopropenone sensitization with weekly scalp DPC. From the RACE reads, TCRdb called clonotypes with MiXCR, one entry per CDR3 protein. The sample has around 340,000 distinct CDR3 sequences; about 7% are singletons. Sample: whole blood, taken in connection with sensitization to the hapten diphenylcyclopropenone (DPC). The receptors shown here come from a woman between 18 and 30 years old with alopecia areata. Some clones in this sample may be carry-over from other donors' samples.

This clonotype turned up a few times. The rearrangement uses TRBV5-1 and TRBJ2-1, with TRBD2 matching over 11 bases. The germline gives CDR1 SGHRS, CDR2 YFSETQ. The CDR3 runs to 14 residues. With 7 bases clipped from V and 5 bases from J, the junction kept 5 bases outside the gene matches. CDR3 DNA sequence: TGCGCCAGCTCCGGGACTAGCGGTAACAATGAGCAGTTCTTC. This sequence encodes CASSGTSGNNEQFF.

The gene calls are TRBV5-5 and TRBJ1-1; D not resolved. This CDR3 is built from 15 residues. In germline, CDR1 is SGHKS, CDR2 YYEKEE (reference sequence). The ends were cut back, 0 bases at V and 3 bases at J, with 12 bases in the middle. The CDR3 loop is CASSLALPVYTEAFF. In nucleotides, the CDR3 is TGTGCCAGCAGCTTGGCCCTGCCAGTTTACACTGAAGCTTTCTTT.

This clonotype was detected a few times. The chain uses TRBV6-2 or TRBV6-3 and TRBJ1-5, with D perhaps matching TRBD1 (5 bases). The CDR3 length is 13 residues. Trimming took 10 bases from V and 1 from J, leaving 11 bases between them. Germline CDR1 reads MNHEY; CDR2 reads SVGEGT. This CDR3 is CAIAGRSNQPQHF. CDR3 DNA sequence: TGTGCCATCGCGGGACGAAGCAATCAGCCCCAGCATTTT.

This clonotype appeared many times. V is TRBV25-1 and J is TRBJ2-7; perhaps TRBD1 as D (6 bases). Germline lookup yields CDR1 MGHDK and CDR2 SYGVNS. V was clipped by 10 bases and J by 3 bases, with 16 bases between them. This CDR3 is built from 13 residues. Here the CDR3 reads CATTGHRNYEQYF. The CDR3 bases are TGTGCCACCACGGGACATCGGAACTACGAGCAGTACTTC.

In this sample, this clonotype turned up many times. The chain carries TRBV7-2 and TRBJ2-3; tentatively, D is TRBD1 (6 bases). CDR3 length: 14 residues. Germline V gives CDR1 SGHTA, CDR2 FQGNSA. V lost 5 bases, J lost 2 bases, and 11 bases lay in between. The CDR3 loop reads CASSRQGYTDTQYF. In nucleotides, the CDR3 is TGTGCCAGCAGCCGCCAGGGGTACACAGATACGCAGTATTTT.

The chain uses TRBV4-2 and TRBJ2-7, with D perhaps matching TRBD2 (5 bases). The germline gives CDR1 LGHNA, CDR2 YNFKEQ. This CDR3 comprises 14 residues. Trimming took off 0 bases at V and 2 bases at J, with 8 bases between the two ends. DNA of the CDR3: TGTGCCAGCAGCCAAGAGACCGGGGCCTACGAGCAGTACTTC. Translated: CASSQETGAYEQYF.

This clonotype was detected ten times or more. This sequence joins TRBV5-5 and TRBJ2-6, with D tentatively TRBD2 (5 bases). V lost 7 bases, J lost 0 bases, and 14 bases lay in between. The CDR3 runs 16 residues. Germline V gene lookup returns CDR1 SGHKS and CDR2 YYEKEE (reference sequence). The CDR3 sequence: CASGSRDSSGANVLTF. Here the CDR3 DNA reads TGTGCCAGCGGATCCCGGGATAGCTCTGGGGCCAACGTCCTGACTTTC.

At least ten counts were recorded for this clonotype. The V gene is TRBV29-1, the J gene TRBJ2-5, with D uncertain. Trimming left V 5 bases short and J 1 base short, with 14 bases between. Germline V gene sequence: CDR1 SQVTM, CDR2 ANQGSEA. The CDR3 loop spans 14 amino acids. The CDR3 DNA reads TGCAGCGTTCAGGTCTTTCAGATCCAAGAGACCCAGTACTTC. It yields the protein CSVQVFQIQETQYF.

In its sample, this clonotype was seen once. The chain carries TRBV12-3 or TRBV12-4 and TRBJ1-2; D perhaps matches TRBD1 (5 bases). The CDR3 loop spans 15 amino acids. The germline V and J ends were trimmed by 5 bases and 4 bases, with 17 bases remaining between them. The CDR3 loop is CASSRTPTGGYGYTF. The DNA of the CDR3 is TGTGCCAGCAGTCGAACTCCAACAGGAGGCTATGGCTACACCTTC.

The chain is built from TRBV28 and TRBJ1-5; a weak D match, TRBD1 (6 bases). This CDR3 region has 13 residues. CDR1 is MDHEN, CDR2 SYDVKM, per germline. V was cut by 8 bases and J by 6 bases, with 14 bases left in between. The CDR3 region is CASPGQKRQPQHF. In nucleotides, the CDR3 is TGTGCCAGCCCTGGACAGAAACGTCAGCCCCAGCATTTT.

Concerning this clonotype itself: One end of the junction does not line up with germline, which may come from a read error. This rearrangement joins TRBV27 to TRBJ2-1; TRBD1 agrees at 9 bases. Germline CDR1 is MNHEY and CDR2 is SMNVEV (reference sequence). CDR3 size: 16 residues. CDR3 in DNA: TGTGCCAGCAGTTTCTCCCGGGACAGGGTAAACAATGAGCAGCTCTTC. It is translated as CASSFSRDRVNNEQLF.

This clonotype has just a few counts. The chain uses TRBV29-1 and TRBJ2-3; possible D gene TRBD2, 6 bases. The V end was cut by 6 bases, the J end by 5 bases, with 12 bases between. The CDR3 has 12 amino acids. Germline V gene data show CDR1 as SQVTM and CDR2 as ANQGSEA. The DNA of the CDR3 is TGCAGCGTCCCACCCGGGGGAGATACGCAGTATTTT. This codes for CSVPPGGDTQYF.

The V gene is TRBV18, the J gene TRBJ2-3, with 10 bases identical to TRBD2. From germline, CDR1 is KGHSH and CDR2 LQKENI. V gave up 3 bases and J gave up 4 bases; unmatched junction bases: 7. The CDR3 is 16 residues long. DNA of the CDR3: TGTGCCAGCTCACCGCAAGCGGGAGGGCCCGCAGATACGCAGTATTTT. It codes for CASSPQAGGPADTQYF.

Note on this clonotype: A clone one base away is much larger, so this may be a read error. V is TRBV12-3 or TRBV12-4 and J is TRBJ2-3, with D possibly being TRBD1 or TRBD2 (6 bases each). The CDR3 loop spans 11 amino acids. This CDR3 reads CAISFGGGQYF. The CDR3 DNA is TGTGCCATCAGTTTCGGAGGGGGGCAGTATTTT.

For this clonotype: The conserved final phenylalanine or tryptophan is absent from the CDR3, which likely points to a read error. The chain links TRBV2 to TRBJ2-7; tentatively, D is TRBD2 (7 bases). The germline CDR1 and CDR2 sequences are SNHLY and FYNNEI. The CDR3 extends over 12 amino acids. Trimming removed 5 bases from V and 7 bases from J, with 12 bases in between. Here the CDR3 DNA reads TGTGCCAGCAGTTGGACTAGGGGGGAGCAGTACCTC. Translated, it gives CASSWTRGEQYL.

The chain uses TRBV6-2 or TRBV6-3 and TRBJ2-2, with TRBD1 matching over 9 bases. The CDR3 has 15 amino acids. The germline CDR1 and CDR2 sequences are MNHEY and SVGEGT. The V and J ends lost 5 bases and 4 bases, in that order; junction bases with no gene match: 5. The DNA for the CDR3 is TGTGCCAGCAGTATTACAGGGGGCGCCACCGGGGAGCTGTTTTTT. Protein sequence: CASSITGGATGELFF.

This clonotype was seen ten or more times. The genes are TRBV20-1 and TRBJ2-3; no reliable D call. Trimming stripped 0 bases from V and 4 bases from J, with 8 bases between. Germline V CDR1 and CDR2: DFQATT, SNEGSKA (reference sequence). The CDR3 runs to 13 residues. This CDR3 is CSAREGVSDTQYF. CDR3 DNA sequence: TGCAGTGCTAGAGAGGGTGTTTCAGATACGCAGTATTTT.

In this sample, this clonotype turned up a few times. The rearrangement joins TRBV3-1 to TRBJ2-2; D is possibly TRBD1 (5 bases). This CDR3 has 18 residues. V lost 4 bases and J lost 5, with 23 bases in between. CDR1 LGHDT and CDR2 YNNKEL come from the germline V gene (reference sequence). The CDR3: CASSPQGITSGLTGELFF. CDR3 nucleotide sequence: TGTGCCAGCAGCCCCCAAGGGATAACGTCAGGGCTAACCGGGGAGCTGTTTTTT. The full variable domain, completed using reference TRBV3-1 and TRBJ2-2, is DTAVSQTPKYLVTQMGNDKSIKCEQNLGHDTMYWYKQDSKKFLKIMFSYNNKELIINETVPNRFSPKSPDKAHLNLHINSLELGDSAVYFCASSPQGITSGLTGELFFGEGSRLTVL.

In its sample, this clonotype was seen a few times. The chain joins TRBV3-1 to TRBJ2-3; 9 bases match TRBD2. Unmatched junction bases numbered 5, after V lost 0 bases and J lost 4 bases. This CDR3 has 16 residues. The V gene's germline CDR1 is LGHDT and CDR2 YNNKEL (reference sequence). The DNA of the CDR3 is TGTGCCAGCAGCCAAGATGTCCCTAGCGGGGCAGATACGCAGTATTTT. It specifies CASSQDVPSGADTQYF.

This clonotype was seen more than once but under ten times. The rearrangement joins TRBV7-2 to TRBJ1-5; D remains ambiguous. The CDR3 covers 13 residues. The V gene's germline CDR1 is SGHTA and CDR2 FQGNSA. Trimming left V 3 bases short and J 7 bases short, with 10 bases between. This chain's CDR3 is CASSLVLRQPQHF. The CDR3 DNA sequence: TGTGCCAGCAGCTTGGTACTTCGACAGCCCCAGCATTTT.

This clonotype was seen a few times. This CDR3 is CAAGGQRTEAFF. The CDR3 DNA is TGTGCCGCAGGGGGGCAAAGGACTGAAGCTTTCTTT. The rearrangement joins TRBV6-1 to TRBJ1-1; 7 nucleotides agree with TRBD1. The CDR3 sequence is 12 residues long. CDR1 MNHNS and CDR2 SASEGT come from the germline V gene. The J segment lost 5 bases and the V segment lost 11 bases, leaving 8 bases of the junction unmatched.

This clonotype was picked up a small number of times. The CDR3 spells CASSSRFLESTNEKLFF. The CDR3 DNA follows: TGTGCCAGCAGTTCCCGTTTTTTGGAGTCAACTAATGAAAAACTGTTTTTT. This chain joins TRBV6-5 and TRBJ1-4; D call uncertain. The CDR3 has 17 amino acids. V was cut by 4 bases and J by 0 bases, with 15 bases left in between. CDR1 MNHEY and CDR2 SVGAGI come from the germline V gene.

V usage is TRBV5-6 and J usage is TRBJ2-7; tentatively, D is TRBD2 (5 bases). Germline CDR1 and CDR2: SGHDT and YYEEEE. The CDR3 spans 14 residues. Trimming took 4 bases from V and 4 from J, leaving 15 bases between them. The DNA for the CDR3 is TGTGCCAGCAGCCACGGGTCGGGATCATACGAGCAGTACTTC. Protein sequence: CASSHGSGSYEQYF. Based on the CDR3 plus reference TRBV5-6 and TRBJ2-7, the full variable domain is DAGVTQSPTHLIKTRGQQVTLRCSPKSGHDTVSWYQQALGQGPQFIFQYYEEEERQRGNFPDRFSGHQFPNYSSELNVNALLLGDSALYLCASSHGSGSYEQYFGPGTRLTVT.

This clonotype was observed at least ten times. Mismatch with germline at one junction end may stem from a read error. V and J are TRBV10-2 and TRBJ1-1, with D possibly being TRBD1 (5 bases). Germline V lookup: CDR1 WSHSY, CDR2 SAAADI. This CDR3 contains 12 residues. The CDR3 DNA reads as TGTGCCAGCAGTGGGGGGAACACTGAAGCTTTCTTT. Its translation: CASSGGNTEAFF.

There are many counts of this clonotype. At one boundary the junction diverges from the germline segment, which might be a read error. The CDR3 DNA reads as TGCAGTGCTAGAGATTCCTCCGAGCAGTACTTC. Translation: CSARDSSEQYF. This chain uses TRBV20-1 with TRBJ2-7; no definite D call. Germline CDR1 and CDR2: DFQATT and SNEGSKA (reference sequence). The CDR3 covers 11 residues.